A selection of T cell receptor beta chains follows, all from one sample in a study of control samples from healthy donors and cancer patients. The assay was immunoSEQ multiplex PCR, and TCRdb's table has in-frame clones only and misses some. The table includes more than 140,000 clones, 94% detected once. The sequencing input was blood. The receptors derive from a man aged 35-49 years in good health. Each CDR3 is given with its conserved first and last residue. D genes are given only for firm matches. Not every row has a clone size; where given, it reads once, few, many or a size class.

clone_size	v_call	j_call	d_call	cdr3_aa	cdr3_nt
once	TRBV4-2	TRBJ2-2	NA	CASSQEFPVPGELFF	TGTGCCAGCAGCCAAGAATTCCCCGTCCCCGGGGAGCTGTTTTTT
NA	TRBV3-1/TRBV3-2	TRBJ2-1	NA	CASTSGARYNEQFF	TGTGCCAGCACCTCCGGTGCCCGATACAATGAGCAGTTCTTC
NA	TRBV11-2	TRBJ2-7	NA	CASSHLFSSRISYEQYF	TGTGCCAGCAGCCACTTGTTTTCAAGCCGAATTTCCTACGAGCAGTACTTC
NA	TRBV5-4	TRBJ2-5	NA	CASSLSVETQYF	TGTGCCAGCAGCTTGTCGGTGGAGACCCAGTACTTC
NA	TRBV6-5	TRBJ1-1	NA	CASGGFEAFF	TGTGCCAGCGGGGGGTTCGAAGCTTTCTTT
few	TRBV4-1	TRBJ1-5	NA	CASSPAGGLAYNQPQHF	TGCGCCAGCAGCCCCGCTGGGGGCCTCGCGTACAATCAGCCCCAGCATTTT
NA	TRBV15	TRBJ2-3	NA	CATSNVGRGPDTQYF	TGTGCCACCAGCAACGTTGGGAGGGGGCCAGATACGCAGTATTTT
NA	TRBV7-2	TRBJ1-2	TRBD1	CASSLDREHGYTF	TGTGCCAGCAGCCTCGACAGGGAACATGGCTACACCTTC
NA	TRBV18	TRBJ2-2	TRBD2	CASSPPQGLAGNTGELFF	TGTGCCAGCTCACCACCACAGGGACTAGCGGGCAACACCGGGGAGCTGTTTTTT
NA	TRBV10-2	TRBJ1-1	NA	CASKLGFYVNTEAFF	TGCGCCAGCAAATTAGGGTTCTATGTAAACACTGAAGCTTTCTTT
NA	TRBV3-1/TRBV3-2	TRBJ1-5	NA	CASSQGGGANNQPQHF	TGTGCCAGCAGCCAAGGGGGAGGGGCCAACAATCAGCCCCAGCATTTT
NA	TRBV28	TRBJ2-2	NA	CASTDTGELFF	TGTGCCAGCACGGACACCGGGGAGCTGTTTTTT
NA	TRBV6-2/TRBV6-3	TRBJ1-5	NA	CASSYVITGNQPQHF	TGTGCCAGCAGTTACGTCATTACAGGGAATCAGCCCCAGCATTTT
once	TRBV19	TRBJ2-5	TRBD2	CASRTSGQETQYF	TGTGCCAGTAGGACTAGCGGTCAAGAGACCCAGTACTTC
few	TRBV12-5	TRBJ2-5	NA	CASGLRQETQYF	TGTGCTAGTGGTCTGCGTCAAGAGACCCAGTACTTC
NA	TRBV24-1	TRBJ2-6	TRBD1	CATSDKTGLRSGANVLTF	TGTGCCACCAGTGATAAGACAGGGTTGCGGTCTGGGGCCAACGTCCTGACTTTC
NA	TRBV4-3	TRBJ2-7	NA	CASSQEEFYEQYF	TGCGCCAGCAGCCAAGAGGAGTTCTACGAGCAGTACTTC
once	TRBV29-1	TRBJ1-2	NA	CSVEGVGGANYGYTF	TGCAGCGTTGAAGGGGTCGGGGGTGCTAACTATGGCTACACCTTC
NA	TRBV28	TRBJ1-6	NA	CASSPGTLSSYNSPLHF	TGTGCCAGCAGTCCCGGGACGTTGAGCTCCTATAATTCACCCCTCCACTTT
NA	TRBV10-3	TRBJ1-2	TRBD1	CAISDLQGRYGYTF	TGTGCCATCAGCGACCTACAGGGGCGCTATGGCTACACCTTC
NA	TRBV5-1	TRBJ2-7	NA	CASSSTGHSYEQYF	TGCGCCAGCAGCAGCACAGGGCACTCCTACGAGCAGTACTTC
NA	TRBV11-2	TRBJ2-1	TRBD2	CASSPQTGLDYNEQFF	TGTGCCAGCAGCCCACAAACCGGACTAGACTACAATGAGCAGTTCTTC
NA	TRBV28	TRBJ2-5	TRBD1	CASSLGQPAETQYF	TGTGCCAGCAGCTTGGGACAGCCAGCCGAGACCCAGTACTTC
few	TRBV7-3	TRBJ2-1	NA	CASSFLGGNNEQFF	TGTGCCAGCAGCTTTCTTGGGGGAAACAATGAGCAGTTCTTC
NA	TRBV30	TRBJ1-1	NA	CAWSVTGTKAFF	TGTGCCTGGAGTGTTACCGGAACCAAGGCTTTCTTT
NA	TRBV6-5	TRBJ1-2	NA	CASSWLDANYGYTF	TGTGCCAGCAGTTGGTTGGATGCTAACTATGGCTACACCTTC
NA	TRBV13	TRBJ2-2	NA	CASSWARGNAGELFF	TGTGCCAGCAGCTGGGCCAGGGGAAATGCCGGGGAGCTGTTTTTT
NA	TRBV2	TRBJ1-5	NA	CASSVAGTQPQHF	TGTGCCAGCAGTGTCGCAGGTACTCAGCCCCAGCATTTT
NA	TRBV7-6	TRBJ1-3	NA	CASSLGRSGNTIYF	TGTGCCAGCAGCTTAGGTCGCTCTGGAAACACCATATATTTT
NA	TRBV28	TRBJ2-4	NA	CASSLPGGLTKNIQYF	TGTGCCAGCAGTTTACCGGGGGGCTTAACCAAAAACATTCAGTACTTC
NA	TRBV5-1	TRBJ1-6	NA	CASSRGDGPRSPLHF	TGCGCCAGCAGCCGAGGGGACGGTCCGCGATCACCCCTCCACTTT
NA	TRBV25-1	TRBJ2-5	NA	CASSATGGIQETQYF	TGTGCCAGCAGTGCTACAGGCGGAATCCAAGAGACCCAGTACTTC
NA	TRBV20-1	TRBJ2-3	NA	CSASPTDTQYF	TGCAGTGCTAGCCCCACAGATACGCAGTATTTT
NA	TRBV7-8	TRBJ2-1	TRBD2	CASSILLAGGPNEQFF	TGTGCCAGCAGCATTTTGCTAGCGGGAGGGCCAAATGAGCAGTTCTTC
NA	TRBV9	TRBJ2-2	NA	CASSSHPSRAQNTGELFF	TGTGCCAGCAGCTCACATCCCAGTAGGGCGCAGAACACCGGGGAGCTGTTTTTT
NA	TRBV20-1	TRBJ2-1	NA	CSASEGDEQFF	TGCAGTGCTAGTGAGGGGGATGAGCAGTTCTTC
NA	TRBV2	TRBJ1-1	NA	CASRGRITRSEAFF	TGTGCCAGCAGAGGCAGAATTACGAGATCTGAAGCTTTCTTT
NA	TRBV6-1	TRBJ2-7	TRBD2	CASSEEGGGGVPPYEQYF	TGTGCCAGCAGTGAAGAAGGGGGCGGGGGGGTCCCTCCCTACGAGCAGTACTTC
NA	TRBV5-1	TRBJ2-5	TRBD1	CASSPGQRQETQYF	TGCGCCAGCAGCCCGGGACAGAGACAAGAGACCCAGTACTTC
NA	TRBV6-4	TRBJ1-2	NA	CASSERASNYGYTF	TGTGCCAGCAGTGAGAGGGCTTCTAACTATGGCTACACCTTC
NA	TRBV30	TRBJ2-1	NA	CAWNLANNEQFF	TGTGCCTGGAACCTAGCTAACAATGAGCAGTTCTTC
NA	TRBV10-2	TRBJ1-5	NA	CASCPGQRDQPQHF	TGCGCCAGCTGCCCCGGACAACGGGATCAGCCCCAGCATTTT
NA	TRBV7-9	TRBJ2-1	TRBD2	CASSLWDSGNEQFF	TGTGCCAGCAGCTTATGGGATAGCGGGAATGAGCAGTTCTTC
once	TRBV18	TRBJ1-1	NA	CASSPSLNTEAFF	TGTGCCAGCTCACCAAGTCTGAACACTGAAGCTTTCTTT